The 3 T cell receptor beta chains presented below share a single source sample, sequenced in a study of blood T cell repertoires in COVID-19. This table comes from immunoSEQ multiplex PCR, and its TCRdb copy is limited to in-frame clones, with some not included. The sample records about 470,000 clones, around 87% being singletons. The sample consisted of PBMCs or T cells enriched from blood (not recorded which). These receptors all come from a woman under 30 who had recovered from COVID-19.

This clone was recorded only once. V and J are TRBV3-1 (or the pseudogene TRBV3-2) and TRBJ2-5; TRBD2 agrees at 10 bases. Germline CDR1 reads LGHDT; CDR2 reads YNNKEL (reference sequence). The V segment lost 6 bases and the J segment 7 bases; nucleotides outside the gene matches: 8. CDR3 length: 14 amino acids. CDR3 DNA: TGTGCCAGCAGAGGACTAGCGGCGTTCGGGACCCAGTACTTC. Its protein is CASRGLAAFGTQYF.

This clone was found a few times. V and J are TRBV19 and TRBJ1-1, with TRBD1 as a possible D gene (6 bases). Germline V CDR1 and CDR2: LNHDA, SQIVND (reference sequence). V was clipped by 6 bases and J by 0 bases, with 11 bases between them. The CDR3 contains 14 residues. The CDR3 DNA follows: TGTGCCAGTAGCAGGGGACGGTTGAACACTGAAGCTTTCTTT. Amino acid sequence: CASSRGRLNTEAFF. The whole variable domain, remainder taken from reference TRBV19 and TRBJ1-1, is DGGITQSPKYLFRKEGQNVTLSCEQNLNHDAMYWYRQDPGQGLRLIYYSQIVNDFQKGDIAEGYSVSREKKESFPLTVTSAQKNPTAFYLCASSRGRLNTEAFFGQGTRLTVV.

The rearrangement links TRBV10-2 to TRBJ1-6, with TRBD1 matching over 9 bases. This CDR3 comprises 14 residues. V dropped 10 bases and J dropped 10; count of bases not matched to a gene: 11. Germline V gene lookup returns CDR1 WSHSY and CDR2 SAAADI. CDR3 sequence (DNA): TGCGCCACCAACAGGGGGCAAGAGGGATCACCCCTCCACTTT. Amino acid sequence: CATNRGQEGSPLHF.